Presented here are 5 T cell receptor beta chains from one specimen sequenced in a study of T cells in Graves' hyperthyroidism and ophthalmopathy. Amplification yielded TCR beta CDR3 regions, with RNA transcripts as the source. Initially, a first-round RT-PCR of the TCR CDR3 employed the HTBI primer set. TCRdb independently ran MiXCR on the multiplex PCR reads; one entry per CDR3 protein. The sample yields roughly 740,000 distinct CDR3 sequences, about 15% seen once. The sequenced material came from blood. The receptors were sampled from a young man with Graves' hyperthyroidism.

V and J are TRBV28 and TRBJ2-7; 8 bases match TRBD2. CDR3 size: 13 residues. Looked up from germline, CDR1 is MDHEN and CDR2 is SYDVKM. Losses at the gene ends were 6 bases for V and 7 bases for J; bases not matched to a gene: 8. CDR3 in amino acids: CASSGGGGEEQYF. The DNA for the CDR3 is TGTGCCAGCAGCGGGGGGGGGGGGGAGGAGCAGTACTTC.

This clonotype was seen many times. The gene calls are TRBV6-2 or TRBV6-3 and TRBJ2-1; a possible D gene is TRBD1 (6 bases). Germline loops: CDR1 MNHEY, CDR2 SVGEGT. The CDR3 extends over 13 amino acids. V lost 5 bases and J 9 bases, leaving 14 bases between the germline ends. This CDR3 is CASSTGNGGEQFF. The DNA of the CDR3 is TGTGCCAGCAGTACAGGGAATGGTGGTGAGCAGTTCTTC.

The sample holds a few counts of this clonotype. This sequence joins TRBV9 and TRBJ2-1; D may correspond to TRBD1 or TRBD2 (5 bases each). Germline CDR1 reads SGDLS; CDR2 reads YYNGEE. This CDR3 is built from 14 residues. Between the trimmed V and J ends, which lost 2 bases and 6 bases, there was a span of 12 bases. CDR3 in DNA: TGTGCCAGCAGCGTGTGGGGCAGCGGCAATGAGCAGTTCTTC. Translated, it gives CASSVWGSGNEQFF.

This clonotype was recorded a few times. The genes are TRBV19 and TRBJ2-2; 7 bases line up with TRBD1. V lost 6 bases to trimming and J lost 4 bases; unmatched junction nucleotides: 11. CDR3 length equals 16 residues. CDR1 LNHDA and CDR2 SQIVND come from the germline V gene (reference sequence). The CDR3 loop reads CASSSSGTEGTGELFF. As DNA, the CDR3 is TGTGCCAGTAGCTCCTCCGGGACAGAGGGCACCGGGGAGCTGTTTTTT. The whole variable domain, filled in from reference TRBV19 and TRBJ2-2, reads DGGITQSPKYLFRKEGQNVTLSCEQNLNHDAMYWYRQDPGQGLRLIYYSQIVNDFQKGDIAEGYSVSREKKESFPLTVTSAQKNPTAFYLCASSSSGTEGTGELFFGEGSRLTVL.

This chain connects TRBV20-1 to TRBJ2-7, with 9 bases aligning to TRBD2. Germline V gene sequence: CDR1 DFQATT, CDR2 SNEGSKA (reference sequence). Trimming at V came to 5 bases and at J to 4 bases, leaving 9 bases not matched to a gene. This CDR3 is built from 14 residues. In DNA form, the CDR3 reads TGCAGTGCTCAGAGACCGGGACTAGCTTACGAGCAGTACTTC. It codes for CSAQRPGLAYEQYF.